This T cell receptor (beta chain) was sequenced for a study of T cells in Graves' hyperthyroidism and ophthalmopathy. Whole-study context: Blood from the periphery was taken at initial diagnosis, before any treatment. The study, taken as a whole, reports: The model foresaw ophthalmopathy a median around 6 months prior to onset. The blood repertoire included most of the expanded thyroid clonotypes above 0.001.

Clinical symptoms, serum thyroxine and TRAb, thyroid ultrasound and orbital computed tomography were used for the diagnoses. Remarks on this clonotype: No antigen is known for it.

Germline-derived CDR1 and CDR2 are MDHEN and SYDVKM. V gave up 7 bases and J gave up 1 base, with 17 bases separating them. This CDR3 comprises 15 residues. RNA transcripts yielded amplified TCR beta CDR3 regions. During a first-round RT-PCR of the TCR CDR3, the HTBI primer set was used. TCRdb independently ran MiXCR on the multiplex PCR reads; one entry per CDR3 protein. The sample yields nearly 250,000 distinct CDR3 sequences, approximately 23% seen once. The sequence derives from a woman between 35 and 50 years old with Graves' ophthalmopathy. This chain connects TRBV28 to TRBJ2-7; D is possibly TRBD1 (6 bases). The material sequenced was blood. The CDR3 loop is CASKLRSRGSYEQYF. In DNA, the CDR3 is TGTGCCAGCAAGCTTAGGTCCAGGGGATCCTACGAGCAGTACTTC.